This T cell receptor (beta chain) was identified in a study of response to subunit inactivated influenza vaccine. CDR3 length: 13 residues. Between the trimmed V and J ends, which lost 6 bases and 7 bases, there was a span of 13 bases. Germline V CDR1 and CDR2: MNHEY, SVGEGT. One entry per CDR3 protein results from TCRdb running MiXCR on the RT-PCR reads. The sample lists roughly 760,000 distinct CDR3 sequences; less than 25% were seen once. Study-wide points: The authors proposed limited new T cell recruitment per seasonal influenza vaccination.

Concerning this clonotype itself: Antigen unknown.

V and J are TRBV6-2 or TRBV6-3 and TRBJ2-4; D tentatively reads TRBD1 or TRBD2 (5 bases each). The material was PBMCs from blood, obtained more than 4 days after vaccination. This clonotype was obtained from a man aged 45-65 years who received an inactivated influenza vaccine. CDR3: CASSSGTTNIQYF. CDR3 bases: TGTGCCAGCAGCTCAGGGACGACGAACATTCAGTACTTC.